This record concerns one T cell receptor (beta chain) sequence. Germline V CDR1 and CDR2: MNHEY, SVGEGT. This CDR3 comprises 15 residues. With V trimmed by 5 bases and J by 3 bases, 9 bases remained unmatched. The data are from a study of blood T cell repertoires in COVID-19. Turning to the study itself: The samples span acute and convalescent COVID-19 from the United States, Italy and Spain.

The assay was immunoSEQ multiplex PCR, and TCRdb's table has in-frame clones only and misses some. The table has approximately 250,000 clones, 91% seen once. The sequenced sample was PBMCs or T cells enriched from blood (not recorded which). This receptor was obtained from a man aged 35 to 55 who had been exposed to COVID-19. The chain joins TRBV6-2 or TRBV6-3 to TRBJ1-1, with TRBD1 matching over 7 bases. CDR3 region: CASSAGQRTYTEAFF. CDR3 sequence (DNA): TGTGCCAGCAGTGCGGGACAGAGGACTTACACTGAAGCTTTCTTT.